The subject of this entry is one T cell receptor (beta chain). The antigen is undetermined. CD45RA-negative memory and CD45RA+ naive subsets were split from the CD4+ cells. The CDR3 totals 14 residues. Trimming removed 5 bases at V and 5 bases at J, with 13 bases between. CDR1 is MNHNY, CDR2 SVGAGI, per germline (reference sequence). This entry comes from a study of shared clonotypes between healthy human individuals. On the study more broadly: Sampling drew on donors who were two women and a few men aged 18 to 49.

Here immunoSEQ multiplex PCR was the method, and the copy in TCRdb shows in-frame clones only, minus some. Counted here are more than 2 million clones, nearly 97% occurring once; the ten biggest clones make up less than 0.15%. Study-level findings and limits: The four-donor shared clonotypes exceeded non-shared clonotypes in generation probability, with non-shared ones scoring lower.

The chain carries TRBV6-6 and TRBJ2-1; D not certain. This receptor was identified in a man aged 18 to 35 in good health. Sequenced sample: naive CD4+ T cells sorted from blood. Stated subset: CD45RA+ positively selected. The CDR3 loop reads CASSHFDGDNEQFF. For the CDR3, the DNA is TGTGCCAGCAGTCACTTCGACGGAGACAATGAGCAGTTCTTC.